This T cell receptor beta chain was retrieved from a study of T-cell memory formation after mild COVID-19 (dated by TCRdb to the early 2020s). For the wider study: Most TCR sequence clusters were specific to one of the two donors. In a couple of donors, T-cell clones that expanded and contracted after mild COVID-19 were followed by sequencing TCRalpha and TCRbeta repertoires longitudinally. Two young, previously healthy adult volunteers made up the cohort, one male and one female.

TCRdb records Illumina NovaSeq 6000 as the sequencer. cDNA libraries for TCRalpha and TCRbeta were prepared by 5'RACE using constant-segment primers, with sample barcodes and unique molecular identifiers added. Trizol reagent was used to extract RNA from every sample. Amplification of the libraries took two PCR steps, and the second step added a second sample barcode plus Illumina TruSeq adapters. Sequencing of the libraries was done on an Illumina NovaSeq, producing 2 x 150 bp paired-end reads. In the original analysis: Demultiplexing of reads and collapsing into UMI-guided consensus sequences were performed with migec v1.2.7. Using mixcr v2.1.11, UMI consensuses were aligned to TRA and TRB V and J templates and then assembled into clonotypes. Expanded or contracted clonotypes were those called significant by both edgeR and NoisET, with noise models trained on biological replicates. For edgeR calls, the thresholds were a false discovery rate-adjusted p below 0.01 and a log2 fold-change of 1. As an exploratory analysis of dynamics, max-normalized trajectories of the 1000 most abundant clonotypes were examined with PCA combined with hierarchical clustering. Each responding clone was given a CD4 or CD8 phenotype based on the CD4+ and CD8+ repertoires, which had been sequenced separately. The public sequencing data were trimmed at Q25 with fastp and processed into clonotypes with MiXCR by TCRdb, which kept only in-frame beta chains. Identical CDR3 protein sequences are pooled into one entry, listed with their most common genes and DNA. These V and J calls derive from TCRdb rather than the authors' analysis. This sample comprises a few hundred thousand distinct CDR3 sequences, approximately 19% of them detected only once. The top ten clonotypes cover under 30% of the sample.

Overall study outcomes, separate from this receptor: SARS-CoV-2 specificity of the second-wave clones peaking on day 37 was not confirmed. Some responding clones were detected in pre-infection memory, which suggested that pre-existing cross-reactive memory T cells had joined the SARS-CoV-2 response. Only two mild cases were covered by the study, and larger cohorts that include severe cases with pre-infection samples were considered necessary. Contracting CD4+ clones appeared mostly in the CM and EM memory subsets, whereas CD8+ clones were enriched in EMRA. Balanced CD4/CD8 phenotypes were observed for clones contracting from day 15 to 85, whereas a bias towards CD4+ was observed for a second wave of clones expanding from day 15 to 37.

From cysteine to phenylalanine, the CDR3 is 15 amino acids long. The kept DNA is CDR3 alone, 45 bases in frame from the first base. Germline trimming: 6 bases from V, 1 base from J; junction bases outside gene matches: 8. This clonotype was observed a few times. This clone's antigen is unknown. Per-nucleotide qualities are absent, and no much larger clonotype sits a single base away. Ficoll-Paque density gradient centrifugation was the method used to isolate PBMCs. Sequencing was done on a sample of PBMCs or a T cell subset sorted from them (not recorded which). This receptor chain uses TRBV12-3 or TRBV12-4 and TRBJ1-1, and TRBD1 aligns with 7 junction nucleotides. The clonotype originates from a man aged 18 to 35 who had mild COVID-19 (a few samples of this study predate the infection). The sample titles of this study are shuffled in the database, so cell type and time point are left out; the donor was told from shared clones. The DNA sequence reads TGTGCCAGCAGGACAGAACAGGGGCGGAACACTGAAGCTTTCTTT. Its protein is CASRTEQGRNTEAFF.